The T cell receptor beta chain described here comes from a study of T cell responses to AZD1222 COVID-19 vaccine. TCRdb keeps only in-frame clones here, not all; method: immunoSEQ multiplex PCR. The sample contains 210,000 or so clones, around 94% of which appear only once. This clone appeared once. Its antigen is not known. The CDR3 has 13 amino acids. V dropped 5 bases and J dropped 2 bases, with 10 bases sitting between them. Germline lookup yields CDR1 SNHLY and CDR2 FYNNEI. Study findings and constraints: There were mostly white British donors and more females than males, and clonal diversity was possibly underestimated. Variant regions that are unmutated are reportedly the target of nearly half of spike-specific TCRs.

This sequence joins TRBV2 and TRBJ2-7; D is perhaps TRBD1 (6 bases). The material sequenced was peripheral blood, taken 28 days after the second dose of the MenACWY control vaccine. The clonotype was recovered from an adult who received the MenACWY meningococcal vaccine as a control. For the CDR3, the DNA is TGTGCCAGCAGTATACAGGGAACCTACGAGCAGTACTTC. This gives the protein CASSIQGTYEQYF.